This section outlines one TCR beta chain sequence together with its context. This clone was observed a handful of times. Its recognized antigen is unknown. No much larger clone exists at a distance of one base, and base qualities are not known. These data come from a study of CD8+ T cells in alopecia areata (dated by TCRdb to the late 2010s). Turning to the overall study: The treated patients took part in an open-label pilot trial in which moderate-to-severe alopecia areata was treated with oral tofacitinib at 5 to 10 mg twice daily. Scalp clonality was compared among normal scalp (n=4), patchy alopecia areata scalp (n=8), and alopecia totalis/universalis scalp (n=8). Biopsies were taken from tofacitinib-treated patients at baseline and at 4 and 24 weeks of treatment, and a later scalp biopsy was taken in several of the tofacitinib-treated patients. RNA was extracted with the PAXgene miRNA kit for fixed scalp, the miRNeasy kit for PBMCs, and the RNeasy kit for mouse skin. Amplification of TCRbeta CDR3 regions was done by immunoSEQ multiplex PCR using 35 Vbeta forward primers and 13 Jbeta reverse primers. Patients stayed on tofacitinib for 6 to 18 months and then had 6 months of follow-up off drug so that delayed response and recurrence could be assessed. Human TCRbeta sequencing covered scalp tissue and sorted CD4+ and CD8+ peripheral blood T cells from patchy and totalis/universalis alopecia areata patients and healthy controls. In both human patients and the C3H/HeJ mouse model, the study applied high-throughput TCRbeta sequencing to look at T cell clonal expansion in alopecia areata. Study-wide conclusions, independent of this receptor: Higher clonality and more expanded CD8+ clones were observed in lesional scalp than in normal scalp, particularly in alopecia totalis/universalis, a finding suggestive of antigenic drive. TCR sequences shared between patients were less clear than in mice, possibly partly because of HLA diversity in the patient population. Scalp TCR repertoire analysis is complicated because resident alphabeta T cells in normal human skin are also sequenced, whereas mouse skin is dominated by gammadelta T cells.

The CDR3 runs 14 residues from the cysteine to the phenylalanine. The only DNA kept is the CDR3, 42 bases in frame from the first base. V and J lose 3 bases and 0 bases, and a span of 11 bases separates them. Via the germline V gene, CDR1 is SQVTM and CDR2 ANQGSEA. The time point label on this specimen signifies: baseline before oral tofacitinib. Lesional scalp punch biopsies and peripheral blood were collected from alopecia areata patients. PBMCs were isolated by density centrifugation and stained for CD3, CD4 and CD8, and CD4+ and CD8+ T cells were sorted on a FACSAria. Preparation of the library involved the immunoSEQ multiplex PCR assay. For TCR sequencing, RNA was extracted from every sample and reverse transcribed into cDNA to serve as template. First-strand cDNA was synthesized using SuperScript III with a 2:1 mix of oligo-dT and random hexamers. A synthetic immune receptor repertoire was used to measure amplification bias, and any remaining bias was corrected computationally. Under the source paper's analysis protocol: After raw reads were preprocessed to remove errors, the CDR3 was defined following IMGT conventions as running from the conserved cysteine to phenylalanine. Clonality was calculated as 1 minus Shannon entropy normalized by log2 of the number of productive unique TCRs. Scalp TCRbeta sequences were cross-referenced with sorted blood CD4 and CD8 repertoires so that the CD4 or CD8 identity of scalp clones could be inferred. Here the immuneACCESS table is served through TCRdb, limited to in-frame sequences with V and J called. Missing clones are a known gap in these copies; in checked studies unresolved V genes cover under half, and the rest lacks a known reason. V, J and clone size are those of that table, while D and trimming were read from the DNA. Recorded for this sample are 200,000 to 250,000 clones; 50% to 70% of them occurred a single time. Approximately 0.44% of the sample belongs to the ten largest clones.

Recombination connected TRBV29-1 to TRBJ1-1, and perhaps TRBD1 as D gene, on 5 matching bases. This sample comprised CD4+ T cells sorted from blood, obtained at week 0. The source of this sequence is a human donor with alopecia areata. The bases read TGCAGCGTTGATTACAGGAGGGTGAACACTGAAGCTTTCTTT. This encodes CSVDYRRVNTEAFF.